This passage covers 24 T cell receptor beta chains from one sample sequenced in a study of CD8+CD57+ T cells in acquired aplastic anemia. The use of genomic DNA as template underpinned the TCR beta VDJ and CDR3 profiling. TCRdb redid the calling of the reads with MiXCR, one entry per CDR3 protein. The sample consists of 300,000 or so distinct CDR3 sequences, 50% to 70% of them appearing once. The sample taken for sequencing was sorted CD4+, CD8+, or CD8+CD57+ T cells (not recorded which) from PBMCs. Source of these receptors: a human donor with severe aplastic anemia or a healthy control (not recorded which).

The DNA of the CDR3 is TGTGCCAGCAGTGGAGATTGGGGTGAGAACACCGGGGAGCTGTTTTTT. The encoded protein is CASSGDWGENTGELFF. This chain joins TRBV2 and TRBJ2-2, with D unclear. Germline-derived CDR1 and CDR2 are SNHLY and FYNNEI. With 4 bases removed from V and 1 base from J, the gap between germline ends came to 13 bases. This CDR3 contains 16 residues.

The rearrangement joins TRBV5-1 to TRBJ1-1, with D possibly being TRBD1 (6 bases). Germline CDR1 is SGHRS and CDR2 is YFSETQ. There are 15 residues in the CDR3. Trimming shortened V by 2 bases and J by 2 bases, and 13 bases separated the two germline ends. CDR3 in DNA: TGCGCCAGCAGCTTAGGGCCGGGACAAAACACTGAAGCTTTCTTT. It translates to CASSLGPGQNTEAFF.

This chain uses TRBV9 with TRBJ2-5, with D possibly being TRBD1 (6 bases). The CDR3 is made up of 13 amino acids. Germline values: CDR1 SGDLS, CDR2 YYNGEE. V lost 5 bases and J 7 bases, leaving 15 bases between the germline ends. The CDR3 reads CASSKGDVVTQYF. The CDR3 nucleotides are TGTGCCAGCAGTAAGGGGGACGTGGTGACCCAGTACTTC. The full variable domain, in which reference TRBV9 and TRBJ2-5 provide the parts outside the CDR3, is DSGVTQTPKHLITATGQRVTLRCSPRSGDLSVYWYQQSLDQGLQFLIQYYNGEERAKGNILERFSAQQFPDLHSELNLSSLELGDSALYFCASSKGDVVTQYFGPGTRLLVL.

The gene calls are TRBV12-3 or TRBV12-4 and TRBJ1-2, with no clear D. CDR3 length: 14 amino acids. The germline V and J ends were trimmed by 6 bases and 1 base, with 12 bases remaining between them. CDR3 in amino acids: CASSPTSVNYGYTF. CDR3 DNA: TGTGCCAGCAGCCCTACGTCAGTTAACTATGGCTACACCTTC.

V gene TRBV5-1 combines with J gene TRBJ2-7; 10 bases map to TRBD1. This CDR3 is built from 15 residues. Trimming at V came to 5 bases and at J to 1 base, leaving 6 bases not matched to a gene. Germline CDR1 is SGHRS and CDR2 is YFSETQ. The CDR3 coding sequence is TGCGCCAGCAGGGGGGACAGGGGAGGTTCCTACGAGCAGTACTTC. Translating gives CASRGDRGGSYEQYF.

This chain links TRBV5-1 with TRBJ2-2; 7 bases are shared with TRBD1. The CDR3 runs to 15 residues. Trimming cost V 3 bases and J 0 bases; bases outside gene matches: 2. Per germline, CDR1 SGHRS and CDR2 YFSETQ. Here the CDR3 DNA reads TGCGCCAGCAGCTCGGGACAGCCGAACACCGGGGAGCTGTTTTTT. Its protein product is CASSSGQPNTGELFF.

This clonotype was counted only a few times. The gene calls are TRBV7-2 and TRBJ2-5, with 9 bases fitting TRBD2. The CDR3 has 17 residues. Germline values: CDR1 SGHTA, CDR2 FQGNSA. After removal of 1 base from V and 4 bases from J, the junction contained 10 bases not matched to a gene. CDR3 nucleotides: TGTGCCAGCAGCTTAGGTCGTCGACTAGCGGCGCGAGAGACCCAGTACTTC. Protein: CASSLGRRLAARETQYF. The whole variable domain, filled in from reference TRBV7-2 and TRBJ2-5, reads GAGVSQSPSNKVTEKGKDVELRCDPISGHTALYWYRQSLGQGLEFLIYFQGNSAPDKSGLPSDRFSAERTGGSVSTLTIQRTQQEDSAVYLCASSLGRRLAARETQYFGPGTRLLVL.

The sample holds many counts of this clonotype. The CDR3 DNA sequence: TGTGCCAGCAGTGCTATAGTAAACACTGAAGCTTTCTTT. Translating it yields CASSAIVNTEAFF. The chain recombines TRBV6-1 with TRBJ1-1; D unclear. The CDR3 has 13 residues. Trimming pared 4 bases from V and 2 bases from J, leaving 8 bases between. The germline V gene has CDR1 MNHNS and CDR2 SASEGT.

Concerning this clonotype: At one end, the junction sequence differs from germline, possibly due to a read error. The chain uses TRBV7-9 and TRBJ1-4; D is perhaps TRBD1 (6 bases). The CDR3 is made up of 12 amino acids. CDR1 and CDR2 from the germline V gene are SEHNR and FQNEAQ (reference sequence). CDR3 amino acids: CASSLGGGQGIF. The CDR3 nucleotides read TGTGCCAGCAGCTTGGGGGGGGGGCAGGGGATTTTT.

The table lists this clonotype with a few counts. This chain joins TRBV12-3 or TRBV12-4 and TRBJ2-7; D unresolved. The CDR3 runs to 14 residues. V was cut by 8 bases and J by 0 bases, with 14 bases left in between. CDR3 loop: CASHQDGSSYEQYF. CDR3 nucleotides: TGTGCCAGCCATCAGGACGGCAGCTCCTACGAGCAGTACTTC.

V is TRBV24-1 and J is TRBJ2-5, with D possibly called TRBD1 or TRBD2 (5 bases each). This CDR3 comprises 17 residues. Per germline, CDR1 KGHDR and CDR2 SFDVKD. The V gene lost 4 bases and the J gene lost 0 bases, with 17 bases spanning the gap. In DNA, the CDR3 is TGTGCCACCAGTGACAGACATCCCGGGACGGACCAAGAGACCCAGTACTTC. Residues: CATSDRHPGTDQETQYF.

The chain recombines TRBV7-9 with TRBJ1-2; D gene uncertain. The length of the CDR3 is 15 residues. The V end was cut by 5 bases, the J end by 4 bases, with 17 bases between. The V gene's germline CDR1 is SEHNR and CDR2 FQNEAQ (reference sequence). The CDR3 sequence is CASSALTDRGYGYTF. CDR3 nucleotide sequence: TGTGCCAGCAGCGCATTGACTGATAGAGGCTATGGCTACACCTTC.

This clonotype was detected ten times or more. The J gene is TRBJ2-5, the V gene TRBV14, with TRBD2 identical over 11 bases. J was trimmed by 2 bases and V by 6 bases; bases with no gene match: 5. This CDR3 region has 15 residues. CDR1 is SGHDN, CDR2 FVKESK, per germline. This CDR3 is CASSPLAGVQETQYF. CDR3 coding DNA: TGTGCCAGCAGTCCACTAGCGGGGGTGCAAGAGACCCAGTACTTC.

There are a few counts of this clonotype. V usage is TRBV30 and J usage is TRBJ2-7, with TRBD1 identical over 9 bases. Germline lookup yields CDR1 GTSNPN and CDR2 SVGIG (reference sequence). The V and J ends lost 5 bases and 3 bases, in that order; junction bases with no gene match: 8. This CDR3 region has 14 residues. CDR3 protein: CAWAPDRGLYEQYF. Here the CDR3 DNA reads TGTGCCTGGGCCCCGGACAGGGGCCTCTACGAGCAGTACTTC. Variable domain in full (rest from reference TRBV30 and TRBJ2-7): SQTIHQWPATLVQPVGSPLSLECTVEGTSNPNLYWYRQAAGRGLQLLFYSVGIGQISSEVPQNLSASRPQDRQFILSSKKLLLSDSGFYLCAWAPDRGLYEQYFGPGTRLTVT.

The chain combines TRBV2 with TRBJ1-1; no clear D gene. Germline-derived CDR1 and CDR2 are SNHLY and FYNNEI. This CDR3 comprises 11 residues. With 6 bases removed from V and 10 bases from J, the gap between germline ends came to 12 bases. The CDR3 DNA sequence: TGTGCCAGCAGGCCGGAACGGGGAGCTTTCTTT. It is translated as CASRPERGAFF.

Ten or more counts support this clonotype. The CDR3 protein is CASSTDRRGAPLHF. The CDR3 nucleotides are TGTGCCAGCAGTACCGACAGGAGAGGGGCACCCCTCCACTTT. This chain joins TRBV6-5 and TRBJ1-6; the D gene is possibly TRBD1 (6 bases). Trimming removed 5 bases at V and 11 bases at J, with 16 bases between. The CDR3 has 14 amino acids. The germline gives CDR1 MNHEY, CDR2 SVGAGI.

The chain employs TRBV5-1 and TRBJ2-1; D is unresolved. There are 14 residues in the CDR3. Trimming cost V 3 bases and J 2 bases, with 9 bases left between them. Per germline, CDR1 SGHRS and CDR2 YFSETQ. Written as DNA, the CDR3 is TGCGCCAGCAGCTCGGGCCCTGCCTACAATGAGCAGTTCTTC. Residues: CASSSGPAYNEQFF. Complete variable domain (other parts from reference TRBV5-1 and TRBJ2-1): KAGVTQTPRYLIKTRGQQVTLSCSPISGHRSVSWYQQTPGQGLQFLFEYFSETQRNKGNFPGRFSGRQFSNSRSEMNVSTLELGDSALYLCASSSGPAYNEQFFGPGTRLTVL.

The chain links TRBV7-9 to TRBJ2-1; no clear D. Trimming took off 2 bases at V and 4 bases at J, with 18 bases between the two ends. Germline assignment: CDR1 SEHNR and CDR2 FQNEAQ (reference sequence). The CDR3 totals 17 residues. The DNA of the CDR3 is TGTGCCAGCAGCTTACTTCTCCGTGGAATACCATACAATGAGCAGTTCTTC. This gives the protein CASSLLLRGIPYNEQFF.

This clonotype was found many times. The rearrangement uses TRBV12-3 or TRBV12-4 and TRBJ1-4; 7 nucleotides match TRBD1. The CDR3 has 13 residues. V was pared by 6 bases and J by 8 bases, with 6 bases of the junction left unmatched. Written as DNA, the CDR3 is TGTGCCAGCAGCCCGAGGGGGCGGGAAAAACTGTTTTTT. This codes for CASSPRGREKLFF.

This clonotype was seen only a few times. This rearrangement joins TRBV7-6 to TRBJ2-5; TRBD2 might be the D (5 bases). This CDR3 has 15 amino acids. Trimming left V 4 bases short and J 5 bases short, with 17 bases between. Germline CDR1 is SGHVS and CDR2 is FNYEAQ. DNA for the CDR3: TGTGCCAGCAGCTCCTCTGGCCCGGAGCGGGAGACCCAGTACTTC. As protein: CASSSSGPERETQYF.

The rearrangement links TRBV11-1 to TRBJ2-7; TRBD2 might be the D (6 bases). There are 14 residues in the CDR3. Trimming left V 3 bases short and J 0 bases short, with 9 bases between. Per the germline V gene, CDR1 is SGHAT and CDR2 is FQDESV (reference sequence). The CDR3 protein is CASSFRESSYEQYF. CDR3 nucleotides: TGTGCCAGCAGCTTTCGGGAGAGCTCCTACGAGCAGTACTTC.

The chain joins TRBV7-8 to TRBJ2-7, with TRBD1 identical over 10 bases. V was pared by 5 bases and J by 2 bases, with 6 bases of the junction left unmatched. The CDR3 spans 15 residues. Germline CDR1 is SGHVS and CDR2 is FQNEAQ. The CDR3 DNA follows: TGTGCCAGCAGCCCGGACAGGGGGTTCACCTACGAGCAGTACTTC. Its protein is CASSPDRGFTYEQYF.

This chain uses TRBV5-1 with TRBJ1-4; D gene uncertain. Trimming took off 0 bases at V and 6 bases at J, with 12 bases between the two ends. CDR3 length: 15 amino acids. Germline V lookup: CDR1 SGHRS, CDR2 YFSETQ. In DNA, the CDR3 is TGCGCCAGCAGCTTGGAGGGTATGATGTATGAAAAACTGTTTTTT. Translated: CASSLEGMMYEKLFF.

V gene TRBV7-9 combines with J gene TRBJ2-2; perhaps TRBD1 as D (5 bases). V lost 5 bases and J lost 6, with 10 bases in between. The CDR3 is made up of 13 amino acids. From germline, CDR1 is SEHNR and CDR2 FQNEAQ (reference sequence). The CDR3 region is CASSLRVSGELFF. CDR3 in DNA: TGTGCCAGCAGCCTCAGGGTGTCCGGGGAGCTGTTTTTT.